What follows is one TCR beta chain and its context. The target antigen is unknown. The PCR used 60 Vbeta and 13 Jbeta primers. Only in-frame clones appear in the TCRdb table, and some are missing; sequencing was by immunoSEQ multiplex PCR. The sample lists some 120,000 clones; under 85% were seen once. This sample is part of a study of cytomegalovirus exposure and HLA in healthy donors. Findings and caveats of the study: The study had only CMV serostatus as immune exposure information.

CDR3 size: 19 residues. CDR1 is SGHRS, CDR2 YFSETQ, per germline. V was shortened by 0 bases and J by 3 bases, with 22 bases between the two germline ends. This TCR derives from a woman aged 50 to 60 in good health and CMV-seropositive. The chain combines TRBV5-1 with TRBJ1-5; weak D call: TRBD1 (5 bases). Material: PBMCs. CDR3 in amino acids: CASSLGIVGAGRTNQPQHF. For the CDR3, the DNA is TGCGCCAGCAGCTTGGGGATCGTTGGGGCAGGGCGAACCAATCAGCCCCAGCATTTT.